One and the same sample provided the 8 T cell receptor beta chains below, sequenced in a study of T-cell memory formation after mild COVID-19. Each CDR3 protein is one row after TCRdb ran MiXCR on the 5' RACE reads. In the table there are around 200,000 distinct CDR3 sequences, roughly a tenth of which are singletons. The sequencing input was PBMCs or a T cell subset sorted from them (not recorded which). These receptors were collected from a man aged 18 to 30 who had mild COVID-19 (a few samples of this study predate the infection). Cell type and time point are not known.

A few counts support this clonotype. The genes are TRBV27 and TRBJ2-5, with a tentative D call TRBD1 (6 bases). The germline CDR1 and CDR2 sequences are MNHEY and SMNVEV (reference sequence). CDR3 size: 16 residues. Trimming pared 5 bases from V and 0 bases from J, leaving 16 bases between. As DNA, the CDR3 is TGTGCCAGCAGTCCCTTTCCAGGGGAGTACCAAGAGACCCAGTACTTC. Translation: CASSPFPGEYQETQYF.

This clonotype was seen only a few times. The V call is TRBV7-9, the J call TRBJ2-3; the D call may be TRBD1 or TRBD2 (5 bases each). CDR3 length: 16 residues. Trimming took 0 bases from V and 8 from J, leaving 18 bases between them. Germline V gene lookup returns CDR1 SEHNR and CDR2 FQNEAQ (reference sequence). This chain's CDR3 is CASSLAVGSRGATQYF. In nucleotides, the CDR3 is TGTGCCAGCAGCTTAGCGGTGGGCTCCCGAGGGGCTACGCAGTATTTT.

V is TRBV4-2 and J is TRBJ2-7; 11 nucleotides line up with TRBD2. CDR1 and CDR2 from the germline V gene are LGHNA and YNFKEQ. Trimming removed 1 base from V and 1 base from J; junction bases left unmatched: 0. The CDR3 covers 15 residues. The CDR3 sequence: CASSQASGGSYEQYF. CDR3 DNA: TGTGCCAGCAGCCAAGCTAGCGGGGGGTCCTACGAGCAGTACTTC.

This chain uses TRBV3-1 with TRBJ1-2; no definite D call. Germline V gene sequence: CDR1 LGHDT, CDR2 YNNKEL (reference sequence). This CDR3 comprises 16 residues. V was cut by 1 base and J by 1 base, with 13 bases left in between. Written as DNA, the CDR3 is TGTGCCAGCAGCCAAGGGAGCGCCGCCGTTAACTATGGCTACACCTTC. Translation gives CASSQGSAAVNYGYTF.

This clonotype was observed a few times. The chain is built from TRBV7-8 and TRBJ1-5; 7 nucleotides align to TRBD1. Looked up from germline, CDR1 is SGHVS and CDR2 is FQNEAQ. V trimming: 5 bases; J trimming: 11 bases; junction bases outside the gene matches: 6. The CDR3 covers 12 residues. For the CDR3, the DNA is TGTGCCAGCAGCCGCGACCAGGGGGCCCAGCATTTT. Protein product: CASSRDQGAQHF. The complete variable domain, with remaining parts taken from reference TRBV7-8 and TRBJ1-5, reads GAGVSQSPRYKVAKRGQDVALRCDPISGHVSLFWYQQALGQGPEFLTYFQNEAQLDKSGLPSDRFFAERPEGSVSTLKIQRTQQEDSAVYLCASSRDQGAQHFGDGTRLSIL.

This clonotype was seen ten or more times. V and J are TRBV12-3 or TRBV12-4 and TRBJ2-5; no clear D gene. The CDR3 length is 14 residues. Deletions cut 3 bases from V and 0 bases from J, with 8 bases between. CDR3 sequence: CASSFSEYQETQYF. DNA for the CDR3: TGTGCCAGCAGTTTCAGCGAGTACCAAGAGACCCAGTACTTC.

This clonotype has just a few counts. The V gene is TRBV11-2, the J gene TRBJ2-2; D is undetermined. The CDR3 loop spans 15 amino acids. Trimming left V 3 bases short and J 3 bases short, with 11 bases between. From germline, CDR1 is SGHAT and CDR2 FQNNGV. CDR3 DNA: TGTGCCAGCAGCTTGGTTGAGGAGTACACCGGGGAGCTGTTTTTT. Translation gives CASSLVEEYTGELFF.

In this sample, this clonotype turned up a few times. This rearrangement joins TRBV27 to TRBJ1-4, with a weak D call TRBD1 (5 bases). Germline V CDR1 and CDR2: MNHEY, SMNVEV (reference sequence). Between the trimmed V and J ends, which lost 8 bases and 5 bases, there was a span of 12 bases. This CDR3 has 13 residues. The CDR3 spells CASGTGPNEKLFF. The CDR3 DNA sequence: TGTGCCAGCGGGACGGGCCCCAATGAAAAACTGTTTTTT.